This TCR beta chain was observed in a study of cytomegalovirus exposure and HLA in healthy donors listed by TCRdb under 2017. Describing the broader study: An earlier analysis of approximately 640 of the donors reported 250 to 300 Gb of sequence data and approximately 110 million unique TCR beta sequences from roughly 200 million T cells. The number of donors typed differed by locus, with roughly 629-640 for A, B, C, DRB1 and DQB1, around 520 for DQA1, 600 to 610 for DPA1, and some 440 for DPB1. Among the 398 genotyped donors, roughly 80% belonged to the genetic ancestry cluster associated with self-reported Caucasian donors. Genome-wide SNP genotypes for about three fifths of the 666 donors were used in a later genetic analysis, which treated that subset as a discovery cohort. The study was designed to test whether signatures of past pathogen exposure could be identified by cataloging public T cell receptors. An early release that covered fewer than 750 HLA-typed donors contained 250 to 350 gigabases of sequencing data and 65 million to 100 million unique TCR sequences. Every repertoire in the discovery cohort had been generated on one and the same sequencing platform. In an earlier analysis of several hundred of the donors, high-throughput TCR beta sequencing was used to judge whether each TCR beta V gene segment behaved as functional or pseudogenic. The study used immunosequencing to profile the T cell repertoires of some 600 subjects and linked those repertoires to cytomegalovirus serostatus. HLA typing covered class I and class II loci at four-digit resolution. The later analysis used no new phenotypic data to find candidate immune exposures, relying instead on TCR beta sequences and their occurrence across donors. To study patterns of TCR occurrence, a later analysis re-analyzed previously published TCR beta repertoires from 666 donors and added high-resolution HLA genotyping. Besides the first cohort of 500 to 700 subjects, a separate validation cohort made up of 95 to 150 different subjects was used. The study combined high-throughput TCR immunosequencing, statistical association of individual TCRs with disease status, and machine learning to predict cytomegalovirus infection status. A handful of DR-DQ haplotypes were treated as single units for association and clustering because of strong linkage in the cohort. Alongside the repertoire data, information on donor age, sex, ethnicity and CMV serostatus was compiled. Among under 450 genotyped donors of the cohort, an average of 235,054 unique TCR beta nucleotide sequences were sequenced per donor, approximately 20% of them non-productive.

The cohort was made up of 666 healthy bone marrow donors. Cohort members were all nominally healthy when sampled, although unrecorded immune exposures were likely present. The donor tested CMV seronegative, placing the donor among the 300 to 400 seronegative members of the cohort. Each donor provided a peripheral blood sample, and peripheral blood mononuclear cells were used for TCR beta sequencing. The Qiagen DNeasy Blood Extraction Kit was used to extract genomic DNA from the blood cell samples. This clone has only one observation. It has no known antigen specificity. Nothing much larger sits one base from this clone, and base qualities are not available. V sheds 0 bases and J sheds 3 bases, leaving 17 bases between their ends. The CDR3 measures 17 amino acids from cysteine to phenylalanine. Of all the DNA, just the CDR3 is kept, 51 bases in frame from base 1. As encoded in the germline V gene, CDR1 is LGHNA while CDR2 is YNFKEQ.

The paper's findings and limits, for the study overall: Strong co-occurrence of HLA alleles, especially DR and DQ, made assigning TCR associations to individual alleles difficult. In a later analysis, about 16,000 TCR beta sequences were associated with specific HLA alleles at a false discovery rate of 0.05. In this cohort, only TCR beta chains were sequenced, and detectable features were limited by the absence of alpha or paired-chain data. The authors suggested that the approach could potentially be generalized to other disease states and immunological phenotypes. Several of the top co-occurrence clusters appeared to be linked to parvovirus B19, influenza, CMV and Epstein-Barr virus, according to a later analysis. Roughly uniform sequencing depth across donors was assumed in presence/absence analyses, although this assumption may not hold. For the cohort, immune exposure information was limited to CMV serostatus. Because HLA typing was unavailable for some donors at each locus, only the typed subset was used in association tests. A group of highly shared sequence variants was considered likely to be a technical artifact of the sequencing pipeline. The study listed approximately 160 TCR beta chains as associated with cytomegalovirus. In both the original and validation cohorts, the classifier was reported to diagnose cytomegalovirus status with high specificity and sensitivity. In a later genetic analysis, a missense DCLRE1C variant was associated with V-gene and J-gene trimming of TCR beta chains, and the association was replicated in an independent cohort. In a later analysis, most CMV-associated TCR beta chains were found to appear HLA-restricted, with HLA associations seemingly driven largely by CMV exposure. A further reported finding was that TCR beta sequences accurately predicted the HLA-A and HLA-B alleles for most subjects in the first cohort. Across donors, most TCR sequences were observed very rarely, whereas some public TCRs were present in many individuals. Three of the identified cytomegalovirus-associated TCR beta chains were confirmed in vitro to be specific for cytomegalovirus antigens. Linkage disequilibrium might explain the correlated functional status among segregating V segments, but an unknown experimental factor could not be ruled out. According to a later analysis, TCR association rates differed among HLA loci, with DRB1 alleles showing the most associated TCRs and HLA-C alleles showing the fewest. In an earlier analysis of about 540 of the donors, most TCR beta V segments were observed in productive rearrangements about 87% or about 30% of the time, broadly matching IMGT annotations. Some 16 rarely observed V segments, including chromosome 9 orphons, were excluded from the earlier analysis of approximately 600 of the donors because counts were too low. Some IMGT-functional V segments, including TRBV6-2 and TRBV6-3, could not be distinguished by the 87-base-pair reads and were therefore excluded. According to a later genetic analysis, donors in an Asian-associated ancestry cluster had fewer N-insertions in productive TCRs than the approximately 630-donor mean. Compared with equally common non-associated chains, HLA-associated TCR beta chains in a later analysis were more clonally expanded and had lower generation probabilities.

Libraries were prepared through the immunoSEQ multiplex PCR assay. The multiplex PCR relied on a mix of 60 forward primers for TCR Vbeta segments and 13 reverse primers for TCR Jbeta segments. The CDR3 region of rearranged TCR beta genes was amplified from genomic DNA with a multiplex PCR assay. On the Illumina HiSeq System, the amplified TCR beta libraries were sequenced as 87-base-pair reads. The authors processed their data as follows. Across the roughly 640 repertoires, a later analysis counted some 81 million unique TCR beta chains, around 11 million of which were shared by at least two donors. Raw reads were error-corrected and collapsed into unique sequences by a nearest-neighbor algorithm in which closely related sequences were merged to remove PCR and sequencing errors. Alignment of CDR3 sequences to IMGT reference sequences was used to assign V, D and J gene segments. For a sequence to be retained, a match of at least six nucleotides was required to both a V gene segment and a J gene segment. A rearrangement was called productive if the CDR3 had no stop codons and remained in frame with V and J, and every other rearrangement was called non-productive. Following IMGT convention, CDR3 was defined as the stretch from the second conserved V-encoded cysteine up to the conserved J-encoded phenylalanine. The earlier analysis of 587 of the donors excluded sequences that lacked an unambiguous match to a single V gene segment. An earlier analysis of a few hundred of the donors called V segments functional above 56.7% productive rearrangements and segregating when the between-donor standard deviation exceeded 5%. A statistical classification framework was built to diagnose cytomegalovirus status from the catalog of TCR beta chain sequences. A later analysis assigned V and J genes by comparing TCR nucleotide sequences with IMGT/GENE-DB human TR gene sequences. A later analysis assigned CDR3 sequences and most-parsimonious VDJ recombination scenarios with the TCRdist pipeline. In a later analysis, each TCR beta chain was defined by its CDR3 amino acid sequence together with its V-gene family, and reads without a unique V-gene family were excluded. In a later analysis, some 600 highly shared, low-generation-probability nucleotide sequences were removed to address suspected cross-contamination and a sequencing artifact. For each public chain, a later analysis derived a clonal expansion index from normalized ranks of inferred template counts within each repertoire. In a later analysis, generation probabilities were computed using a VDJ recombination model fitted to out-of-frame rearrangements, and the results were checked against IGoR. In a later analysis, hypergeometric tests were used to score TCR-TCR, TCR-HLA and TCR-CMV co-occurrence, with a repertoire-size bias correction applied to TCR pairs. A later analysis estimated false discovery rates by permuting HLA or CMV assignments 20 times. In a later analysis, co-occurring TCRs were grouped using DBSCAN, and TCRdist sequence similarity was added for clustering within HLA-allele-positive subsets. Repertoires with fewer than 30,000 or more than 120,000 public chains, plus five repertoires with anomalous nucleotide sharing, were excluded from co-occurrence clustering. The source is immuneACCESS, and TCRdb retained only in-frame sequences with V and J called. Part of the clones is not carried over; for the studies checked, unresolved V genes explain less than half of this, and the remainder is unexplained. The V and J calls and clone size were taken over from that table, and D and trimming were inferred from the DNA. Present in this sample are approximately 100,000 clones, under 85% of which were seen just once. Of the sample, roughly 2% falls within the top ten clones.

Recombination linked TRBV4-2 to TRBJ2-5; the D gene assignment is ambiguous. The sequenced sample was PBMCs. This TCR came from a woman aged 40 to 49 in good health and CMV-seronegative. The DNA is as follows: TGTGCCAGCAGCCAAGAAGCGAGACGTACCTTTAAAGAGACCCAGTACTTC. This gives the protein CASSQEARRTFKETQYF.